Relative to its sample, the clone carrying this T cell receptor (delta chain) is medium-sized. The sample holds other DNA sequences that translate to the same CDR3. Germline lookup yields CDR1 GEAIGNYY and CDR2 EKD. The germline V and J ends were trimmed by 3 bases and 1 base, with 18 bases remaining between them. The CDR3 runs to 19 residues. TCRdb made new clone calls on the reads using CATT. The table includes 5,000 or so delta-chain clones, around 3.2% detected once. This sample was taken from a study of gamma-delta chains in newborns, infants, children. Whole-study context: Innate gammadelta T cells reportedly expand polyclonally right after birth, driven by microbial exposure, per the title.

The rearrangement links TRDV2 to TRDJ3, with no clear D. This TCR derives from a child who was a newborn, infant or young child, either healthy, febrile or measles-vaccinated (not recorded which). Sequencing was carried out using blood. The CDR3 spells CACDPIGAAKSWDTRQMFF. The CDR3 DNA reads as TGTGCCTGTGACCCCATAGGGGCGGCGAAGTCCTGGGACACCCGACAGATGTTTTTC.